This T cell receptor beta chain was captured in a study of T cell responses to AZD1222 COVID-19 vaccine. The CDR3 length is 13 residues. V dropped 3 bases and J dropped 0 bases, with 4 bases sitting between them. Germline values: CDR1 MDHEN, CDR2 SYDVKM. TCRdb keeps only in-frame clones here, not all; method: immunoSEQ multiplex PCR. The table records some 150,000 clones, approximately 88% of them present only once. The chain joins TRBV28 to TRBJ2-3; D not certain. The receptor was derived from an adult in good health. Sample: peripheral blood, taken on day 0 of AZD1222 vaccination. The CDR3 sequence: CASSFPSTDTQYF. The CDR3 bases are TGTGCCAGCAGTTTCCCTAGCACAGATACGCAGTATTTT. The complete variable domain, with remaining parts taken from reference TRBV28 and TRBJ2-3, reads DVKVTQSSRYLVKRTGEKVFLECVQDMDHENMFWYRQDPGLGLRLIYFSYDVKMKEKGDIPEGYSVSREKKERFSLILESASTNQTSMYLCASSFPSTDTQYFGPGTRLTVL.